These 5 T cell receptor beta chains originate from one sample sequenced in a study of control samples from healthy donors and cancer patients. TCRdb's copy holds only in-frame clones and misses some; the assay was immunoSEQ multiplex PCR. The data show 80,000 to 85,000 clones, more than 70% seen once. Sequencing was carried out using blood. These receptors were collected from a woman in her forties or fifties in good health.

V gene TRBV10-3 combines with J gene TRBJ1-3; D gene uncertain. V lost 3 bases to trimming and J lost 4 bases, with 4 bases between them. This CDR3 spans 12 amino acids. The V gene's germline CDR1 is ENHRY and CDR2 SYGVKD. CDR3 sequence (DNA): TGTGCCATCAGTGAAGGAGGAAACACCATATATTTT. Translation: CAISEGGNTIYF.

The chain employs TRBV27 and TRBJ2-7, with D perhaps being TRBD1 or TRBD2 (5 bases each). V was cut by 7 bases and J by 0 bases, with 13 bases left in between. Germline V lookup: CDR1 MNHEY, CDR2 SMNVEV (reference sequence). This CDR3 has 14 residues. The CDR3 region has the DNA TGTGCCAGCAAAAGGGACGGTCTCTCCTACGAGCAGTACTTC. This codes for CASKRDGLSYEQYF.

The CDR3, as DNA: TGTGCCAGCAGCCAAGCCTACGCCCCCTACGAGCAGTACTTC. Its protein product is CASSQAYAPYEQYF. The V call is TRBV14, the J call TRBJ2-7; D gene unclear. This CDR3 has 14 residues. Germline CDR1 and CDR2: SGHDN and FVKESK. The ends were cut back, 1 base at V and 2 bases at J, with 9 bases in the middle. Full variable domain (rest looked up from reference TRBV14 and TRBJ2-7): EAGVTQFPSHSVIEKGQTVTLRCDPISGHDNLYWYRRVMGKEIKFLLHFVKESKQDESGMPNNRFLAERTGGTYSTLKVQPAELEDSGVYFCASSQAYAPYEQYFGPGTRLTVT.

This clone turned up a few times. The V gene is TRBV3-1 (or the pseudogene TRBV3-2), the J gene TRBJ2-3; 10 nucleotides agree with TRBD2. The CDR3 has 16 residues. Germline assignment: CDR1 LGHDT and CDR2 YNNKEL (reference sequence). V was pared by 2 bases and J by 6 bases, with 8 bases of the junction left unmatched. The CDR3 region is CASSQTAGGLVDTQYF. The CDR3 DNA sequence: TGTGCCAGCAGCCAAACAGCGGGGGGGCTGGTGGATACGCAGTATTTT.

J is TRBJ2-6 and V is TRBV24-1; no firm D call. Germline assignment: CDR1 KGHDR and CDR2 SFDVKD. This CDR3 spans 16 amino acids. The V end was cut by 1 base, the J end by 0 bases, with 6 bases between. The CDR3 bases are TGTGCCACCAGTGATTTCCAGAGCTCTGGGGCCAACGTCCTGACTTTC. Amino acids: CATSDFQSSGANVLTF.